Sequencing of this TCR beta chain was carried out in a study of blood T cell repertoires in COVID-19. Across the whole study: Acute-phase and convalescent COVID-19 samples originated in the United States, Italy and Spain. T cells, B-cell-depleted T cells, or PBMCs supplied cDNA or gDNA.

Followed over time, Seattle patients had been enrolled while infection was active. The V gene end was trimmed by 5 bases and the J gene end by 4 bases; junction bases not matched to a gene: 4. This CDR3 comprises 14 residues. CDR1 is SGHNT, CDR2 YENEEA, per germline. This clone came up a few times. Study processing details: Amplification from reference gene primers served as the basis for estimated nucleated cell counts. Assay used: immunoSEQ multiplex PCR; TCRdb lists only in-frame clones, some missing. D and trimming were read from the DNA, whereas the V and J calls and clone size are those reported in that table. The sample gives 70,000 to 95,000 clones, just under 80% of which show up once; 36% is in the top ten.

The V gene is TRBV11-3, the J gene TRBJ2-1; 8 nucleotides agree with TRBD2. The receptor comes from a man aged 55-75 years with COVID-19, enrolled during active disease. Sequencing used peripheral blood. CDR3 loop: CASSPGGQYNEQFF. CDR3 bases: TGTGCCAGCAGCCCGGGGGGGCAATACAATGAGCAGTTCTTC.